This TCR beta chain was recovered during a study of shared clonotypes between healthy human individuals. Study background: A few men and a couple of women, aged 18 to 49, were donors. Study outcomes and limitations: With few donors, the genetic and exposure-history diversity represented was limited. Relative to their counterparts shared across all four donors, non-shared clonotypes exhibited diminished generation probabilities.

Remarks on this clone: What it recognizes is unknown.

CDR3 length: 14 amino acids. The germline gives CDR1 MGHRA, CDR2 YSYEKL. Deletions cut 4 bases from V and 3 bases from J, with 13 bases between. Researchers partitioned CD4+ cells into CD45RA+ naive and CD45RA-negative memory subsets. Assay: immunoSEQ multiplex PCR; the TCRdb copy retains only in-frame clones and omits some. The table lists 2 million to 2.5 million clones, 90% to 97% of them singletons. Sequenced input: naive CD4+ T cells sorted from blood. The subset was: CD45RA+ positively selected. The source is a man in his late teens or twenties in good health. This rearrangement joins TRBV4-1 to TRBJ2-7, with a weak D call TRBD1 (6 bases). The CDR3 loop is CASSPWTVSYEQYF. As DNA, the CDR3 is TGCGCCAGCAGCCCCTGGACAGTTAGCTACGAGCAGTACTTC.